This passage covers 31 T cell receptor beta chains from one sample sequenced in a study of metastatic and nonmetastatic thyroid tumors (dated by TCRdb to 2018 to 2021). No treatment had been received by any patient before thyroid surgery. Libraries were built with PCR. The instrument was an Illumina HiSeq 4000. TCRdb passed the public sequencing reads through fastp at Q25 and MiXCR, retaining productive beta sequences. The sample table records tens of thousands of clones; roughly 22% of these occur just once. 5% to 7.5% of the sample is held by the ten biggest clonotypes. The specimen sequenced was tumor tissue. These receptors came from a female donor with papillary thyroid cancer or a benign thyroid nodule (not recorded which). Some clones in this sample may be carry-over from other donors' samples.

A word on this clone: Mismatch with germline at one junction end may stem from a read error. This chain joins TRBV27 and TRBJ2-7; 10 positions agree with TRBD2. This CDR3 has 17 residues. Germline V gives CDR1 MNHEY, CDR2 SMNVEV (reference sequence). In DNA, the CDR3 is TGTGCCAGCAGGAGAGCGGGAGGGGGGGATTTCCCCTACGAGCATTACTTC. Its protein product is CASRRAGGGDFPYEHYF.

This clone was picked up many times. The chain combines TRBV28 with TRBJ1-1; the D is unclear. CDR1 MDHEN and CDR2 SYDVKM come from the germline V gene. Trimming stripped 8 bases from V and 0 bases from J, with 10 bases between. The CDR3 spans 13 residues. CDR3 sequence (DNA): TGTGCCAGCTGCCGACTCCTGAACACTGAAGCTTTCTTT. Its protein is CASCRLLNTEAFF.

This clone was observed a few times. This chain connects TRBV6-1 to TRBJ2-3; 8 bases match TRBD2. This CDR3 spans 17 amino acids. Per germline, CDR1 MNHNS and CDR2 SASEGT. Trimming removed 3 bases from V and 4 bases from J; junction bases left unmatched: 12. The CDR3 is CASSDHSGLVRADTQYF. The DNA of the CDR3 is TGTGCCAGCAGTGACCACTCGGGACTAGTTCGGGCAGATACGCAGTATTTT.

By share, this clone ranks as medium-sized. This chain uses TRBV20-1 with TRBJ2-7; D is tentatively TRBD1 or TRBD2 (5 bases each). The germline V gene has CDR1 DFQATT and CDR2 SNEGSKA (reference sequence). The CDR3 is made up of 14 amino acids. Trimming took 1 base from V and 3 from J, leaving 13 bases between them. In DNA, the CDR3 is TGCAGTGCTAGAGCCCGGGGCCTACTCTACGAGCAGTACTTC. It translates to CSARARGLLYEQYF.

This clone was observed at least ten times. The rearrangement links TRBV2 to TRBJ2-7; 13 bases agree with TRBD2. Trimming at V came to 3 bases and at J to 0 bases, leaving 8 bases not matched to a gene. Looked up from germline, CDR1 is SNHLY and CDR2 is FYNNEI. This CDR3 spans 18 amino acids. This CDR3 reads CASSEILAGGPLSYEQYF. In nucleotides, the CDR3 is TGTGCCAGCAGTGAGATACTAGCGGGAGGGCCTCTCTCCTACGAGCAGTACTTC.

This rearrangement joins TRBV6-1 to TRBJ1-1; D unclear. Germline lookup yields CDR1 MNHNS and CDR2 SASEGT. Trimming removed 6 bases from V and 2 bases from J, with 13 bases in between. This CDR3 is built from 14 residues. The CDR3 reads CASRETVANTEAFF. CDR3 DNA sequence: TGTGCCAGCAGGGAGACTGTAGCTAACACTGAAGCTTTCTTT.

In its sample, this clone was seen many times. The gene calls are TRBV7-8 and TRBJ2-7; D gene unclear. This CDR3 comprises 13 residues. Germline CDR1 SGHVS, CDR2 FQNEAQ. The germline V and J ends were trimmed by 1 base and 3 bases, with 7 bases remaining between them. The CDR3 DNA sequence: TGTGCCAGCAGCTTAGACACTCTCTACGAGCAGTACTTC. Protein product: CASSLDTLYEQYF.

The gene calls are TRBV7-2 and TRBJ2-4; TRBD2 aligns across 7 bases. CDR1 is SGHTA and CDR2 is FQGNSA in the germline V gene. The V segment lost 3 bases and the J segment 3 bases; nucleotides outside the gene matches: 2. This CDR3 has 14 amino acids. CDR3 in amino acids: CASSFREGKNIQYF. The CDR3 bases are TGTGCCAGCAGCTTCAGGGAGGGCAAAAACATTCAGTACTTC.

This clone was found many times. The chain combines TRBV28 with TRBJ2-2, with 12 bases aligning to TRBD2. CDR1 MDHEN and CDR2 SYDVKM come from the germline V gene. The CDR3 runs 16 residues. V gave up 6 bases and J gave up 5 bases; unmatched junction bases: 7. The CDR3 loop is CASRPATSGRTGELFF. The CDR3 DNA is TGTGCCAGCAGACCAGCCACTAGCGGGAGGACCGGGGAGCTGTTTTTT.

By proportion, this clone is medium-sized. The chain combines TRBV6-5 with TRBJ2-7; 9 bases line up with TRBD1. After removal of 0 bases from V and 6 bases from J, the junction contained 6 bases not matched to a gene. CDR3 size: 15 residues. Germline CDR1 MNHEY, CDR2 SVGAGI. The CDR3 loop is CASSYSGQGSFEQYF. In nucleotides, the CDR3 is TGTGCCAGCAGTTACTCCGGACAGGGGTCTTTCGAGCAGTACTTC.

This clone was detected ten times or more. The chain carries TRBV5-1 and TRBJ1-2, with D unresolved. The CDR3 spans 12 residues. Germline CDR1 reads SGHRS; CDR2 reads YFSETQ. V gave up 0 bases and J gave up 3 bases, with 3 bases separating them. The CDR3 DNA is TGCGCCAGCAGCTTGGCGGACTATGGCTACACCTTC. This sequence encodes CASSLADYGYTF.

This clone appeared a few times. The rearrangement links TRBV6-1 to TRBJ2-7, with TRBD1 matching over 9 bases. Germline V CDR1 and CDR2: MNHNS, SASEGT. This CDR3 has 16 amino acids. Unmatched junction bases numbered 11, after V lost 5 bases and J lost 3 bases. CDR3 coding DNA: TGTGCCAGCAGTATAGGGCGGAGGACAGGGGTCTACGAGCAGTACTTC. Translated: CASSIGRRTGVYEQYF.

About this clone itself: As the CDR3 is not closed by the conserved phenylalanine or tryptophan, this likely results from a read error. The chain joins TRBV6-2 or TRBV6-3 to TRBJ2-1; unclear D gene. CDR1 is MNHEY and CDR2 is SVGEGT in the germline V gene. The CDR3 runs 12 residues. CDR3 sequence: CDSSISVGEQFL. The CDR3 DNA reads as TGTGACAGCAGTATTTCGGTGGGTGAGCAGTTCTTA.

This sequence joins TRBV28 and TRBJ2-2; 14 nucleotides align to TRBD2. From germline, CDR1 is MDHEN and CDR2 SYDVKM. CDR3 length: 18 residues. The junction had 12 bases not matched to a gene; V was cut back by 5 bases and J by 7 bases. The CDR3: CASSMIAGLAGGGGELFF. The CDR3 DNA sequence: TGTGCCAGCAGTATGATCGCCGGACTAGCGGGAGGTGGCGGGGAGCTGTTTTTT.

V usage is TRBV7-3 and J usage is TRBJ2-1; TRBD2 aligns across 9 bases. CDR3 size: 15 residues. J gave up 8 bases and V 5 bases, and 10 bases lay outside the gene matches. Germline-derived CDR1 and CDR2 are SGHTA and FQGTGA. CDR3 residues: CASSKTSGEIDEQFF. Written as DNA, the CDR3 is TGTGCCAGCAGCAAGACTAGCGGAGAGATTGATGAGCAGTTCTTC.

The V call is TRBV11-2, the J call TRBJ2-6, with D unclear. The CDR3 contains 17 residues. V dropped 3 bases and J dropped 0 bases, with 12 bases sitting between them. CDR1 and CDR2 (germline): SGHAT, FQNNGV. The CDR3 sequence: CASSFLGGSSGANVLTF. CDR3 coding DNA: TGTGCCAGCAGCTTTCTAGGCGGCAGCTCTGGGGCCAACGTCCTGACTTTC.

The rearrangement links TRBV27 to TRBJ2-7; TRBD1 matches at 10 bases. After removal of 6 bases from V and 2 bases from J, the junction contained 4 bases not matched to a gene. This CDR3 is built from 14 residues. Germline V gene data show CDR1 as MNHEY and CDR2 as SMNVEV (reference sequence). The CDR3 nucleotides read TGTGCCAGCAGAGCCGGGACAGGGGCCTACGAGCAGTACTTC. This translates into CASRAGTGAYEQYF.

CDR3 DNA: TGCGCCAGCAGTGCGGGACAGGACTACGAGCAGTACGTC. This sequence encodes CASSAGQDYEQYV. The V gene is TRBV10-1, the J gene TRBJ2-7; 8 bases agree with TRBD1. CDR1 and CDR2 from the germline V gene are WNHNN and SYGVQD (reference sequence). Unmatched junction bases numbered 2, after V lost 4 bases and J lost 3 bases. The CDR3 is 13 amino acids.

The chain has TRBV9 and TRBJ1-3, with a possible D match to TRBD1 (5 bases). CDR3 length: 17 amino acids. The V gene's germline CDR1 is SGDLS and CDR2 YYNGEE. V shed 4 bases and J shed 0 bases, with 17 bases lying between them. In nucleotides, the CDR3 is TGTGCCAGCAGCCGGTCGATACAGGATTTCTCTGGAAACACCATATATTTT. Amino acids: CASSRSIQDFSGNTIYF.

By sample share, this clone is medium-sized. The DNA for the CDR3 is TGTGCCAGCAGCTTCGGGGTTCTCAAGTTCTTC. Protein product: CASSFGVLKFF. The rearrangement uses TRBV7-2 and TRBJ2-1; tentatively, D is TRBD2 (5 bases). CDR1 is SGHTA and CDR2 is FQGNSA in the germline V gene. The germline V and J ends were trimmed by 3 bases and 14 bases, with 11 bases remaining between them. The CDR3 loop spans 11 amino acids. Filled out from reference TRBV7-2 and TRBJ2-1, the complete variable domain reads GAGVSQSPSNKVTEKGKDVELRCDPISGHTALYWYRQSLGQGLEFLIYFQGNSAPDKSGLPSDRFSAERTGGSVSTLTIQRTQQEDSAVYLCASSFGVLKFFGPGTRLTVL.

This clone showed up many times. The chain carries TRBV6-1 and TRBJ2-3, with TRBD1 identical over 8 bases. In germline, CDR1 is MNHNS, CDR2 SASEGT. The CDR3 contains 14 residues. The ends lost 6 bases at V and 2 bases at J; junction bases unmatched: 4. The chain's CDR3 is CASSLRGPTDTQYF. CDR3 bases: TGTGCCAGCAGCCTCAGGGGGCCCACAGATACGCAGTATTTT.

By frequency in the sample, this clone is medium-sized. The V and J genes are TRBV27 and TRBJ2-7, with 7 bases matching TRBD2. Germline V CDR1 and CDR2: MNHEY, SMNVEV (reference sequence). CDR3 length: 14 amino acids. V lost 3 bases to trimming and J lost 6 bases; unmatched junction nucleotides: 8. The CDR3 sequence: CASSFRGRETEQYF. For the CDR3, the DNA is TGTGCCAGCAGTTTTCGGGGGAGGGAAACCGAGCAGTACTTC.

This clone was seen ten or more times. The V call is TRBV7-2, the J call TRBJ2-1, with 10 bases fitting TRBD2. The trim removed 3 bases at V and 7 bases at J, leaving 12 bases unmatched. Germline V lookup: CDR1 SGHTA, CDR2 FQGNSA. This CDR3 region has 17 residues. CDR3 amino acids: CASSFWKSGRAWNEQFF. CDR3 coding DNA: TGTGCCAGCAGCTTCTGGAAAAGCGGGAGGGCCTGGAATGAGCAGTTCTTC. Full variable domain (remainder filled in from reference TRBV7-2 and TRBJ2-1): GAGVSQSPSNKVTEKGKDVELRCDPISGHTALYWYRQSLGQGLEFLIYFQGNSAPDKSGLPSDRFSAERTGGSVSTLTIQRTQQEDSAVYLCASSFWKSGRAWNEQFFGPGTRLTVL.

Notes on this clone: The junction shows a germline mismatch at one end, possibly a read error. The J gene is TRBJ2-7, the V gene TRBV6-2 or TRBV6-3, with TRBD1 matching 9 bases. The CDR3 totals 15 residues. CDR1 and CDR2 from the germline V gene are MNHEY and SVGEGT. DNA of the CDR3: TGTGCCGGCAGTTACTCCGGGACAGGGTGCTACGAGCAGTACTTC. It specifies CAGSYSGTGCYEQYF.

This clone was counted ten times or more. The chain is built from TRBV19 and TRBJ2-7, with 12 nucleotides matching TRBD2. Looked up from germline, CDR1 is LNHDA and CDR2 is SQIVND (reference sequence). V was pared by 2 bases and J by 4 bases, with 3 bases of the junction left unmatched. The CDR3 is 15 amino acids. The CDR3 is CASSIRTSGNYEQYF. The DNA of the CDR3 is TGTGCCAGTAGTATAAGGACTAGCGGGAATTACGAGCAGTACTTC.

Concerning this clone: Germline is not matched at one junction end, which may reflect a read error. J is TRBJ2-2 and V is TRBV24-1; 10 bases map to TRBD2. Germline V gives CDR1 KGHDR, CDR2 SFDVKD. The CDR3 covers 16 residues. The CDR3 bases are TGCGCCACCAGTGGTAGCGGGAGGCGAAACACCGTGGAGCTGTTTTTT. Residues: CATSGSGRRNTVELFF.

The genes are TRBV5-1 and TRBJ2-1; 9 bases map to TRBD2. Trimming took 0 bases from V and 7 from J; bases not matched to a gene: 5. The germline gives CDR1 SGHRS, CDR2 YFSETQ. This CDR3 comprises 15 residues. Here the CDR3 DNA reads TGCGCCAGCAGCTTGGGCGGGAGGGCAAAAAATGAGCAGTTCTTC. This translates into CASSLGGRAKNEQFF.

V usage is TRBV5-5 and J usage is TRBJ2-7; D might be TRBD1 (5 bases). Trimming removed 0 bases at V and 4 bases at J, with 11 bases between. The V gene's germline CDR1 is SGHKS and CDR2 YYEKEE (reference sequence). The CDR3 covers 14 residues. CDR3 region: CASSLADTHYEQYF. The CDR3 DNA sequence: TGTGCCAGCAGCTTGGCGGACACCCATTACGAGCAGTACTTC.

This clone has a count of ten or more. This chain connects TRBV30 to TRBJ1-1; D not certain. V dropped 1 base and J dropped 4 bases, with 13 bases sitting between them. Germline values: CDR1 GTSNPN, CDR2 SVGIG (reference sequence). The CDR3 is made up of 14 amino acids. The CDR3 region has the DNA TGTGCCTGGAGTGAAGGCCCCTGGGTCACTGAAGCTTTCTTT. It specifies CAWSEGPWVTEAFF.

The chain couples TRBV12-3 or TRBV12-4 to TRBJ2-7, with D unclear. V dropped 5 bases and J dropped 3 bases, with 8 bases sitting between them. This CDR3 is built from 12 residues. The CDR3 loop reads CASSSLDYEQYF. CDR3 in DNA: TGTGCCAGCAGTAGCCTCGACTACGAGCAGTACTTC.

This clone showed up many times. This chain joins TRBV20-1 and TRBJ2-3, with D possibly TRBD1 on 5 matching bases. The V gene lost 3 bases and the J gene lost 2 bases, with 6 bases spanning the gap. The CDR3 runs 12 residues. CDR1 is DFQATT and CDR2 is SNEGSKA in the germline V gene (reference sequence). CDR3 coding DNA: TGCAGTGCTAGGGACACCACAGATACGCAGTATTTT. The encoded protein is CSARDTTDTQYF.